These T cell receptor beta chains were read from a single sample in a study of blood T cell repertoires in COVID-19. The protocol was immunoSEQ multiplex PCR, while the TCRdb copy is restricted to in-frame clones and leaves out a portion. The repertoire holds about 310,000 clones, around 90% seen once, with 3.5% to 4.5% in the top ten. Sequencing used PBMCs or T cells enriched from blood (not recorded which). The receptors shown here come from a woman between 18 and 29 years old with acute COVID-19. Each CDR3 is given with its conserved first and last residue. A D gene is named only where the DNA matches it firmly.

CSVARDTSYEQYF	-	TRBV29-1	TRBJ2-7
CASSADRNSYEQYF	-	TRBV19	TRBJ2-7
CAWGTGNGYTF	TRBD1	TRBV30	TRBJ1-2
CASSQGTGTGNTIYF	TRBD1	TRBV7-9	TRBJ1-3
CASSISTGTSGRATDTQYF	TRBD2	TRBV19	TRBJ2-3
CAIGQVSYEQYF	-	TRBV10-3	TRBJ2-7
CASSLARNTEAFF	-	TRBV12-3/TRBV12-4	TRBJ1-1
CSVLLGTKNEQFF	-	TRBV29-1	TRBJ2-1
CASSPTGGGETQYF	TRBD1	TRBV18	TRBJ2-5
CASSYRGGSTDTQYF	-	TRBV6-5	TRBJ2-3
CASSAGQGISYEQYF	TRBD1	TRBV27	TRBJ2-7
CASSLVRLAGDEQYF	TRBD2	TRBV7-9	TRBJ2-7
CASSLDRVKFF	-	TRBV5-1	TRBJ2-1
CASTELSTGELFF	-	TRBV10-2	TRBJ2-2
CASSELGVGGQYF	-	TRBV6-1	TRBJ2-3
CASSYPMDRGKTQYF	TRBD1	TRBV6-5	TRBJ2-5
CSASGSVNQPQHF	-	TRBV20-1	TRBJ1-5
CASSVQRGDSGNTIYF	-	TRBV2	TRBJ1-3
CASSLELSQPQHF	-	TRBV11-2	TRBJ1-5
CASSAGLAGGFPDTQYF	TRBD2	TRBV7-3	TRBJ2-3
CSVGEGRAYEQYF	TRBD2	TRBV29-1	TRBJ2-7
CASSWGSGGNEQFF	TRBD2	TRBV6-5	TRBJ2-1
CASRLRGTGSTGELFF	TRBD1	TRBV28	TRBJ2-2
CAWSVVWLAGVEQFF	TRBD2	TRBV30	TRBJ2-1
CASSSTMDRGGEAFF	-	TRBV7-3	TRBJ1-1
CASRWTGEIGNTIYF	TRBD1	TRBV28	TRBJ1-3
CASSPGGFYSTEAFF	-	TRBV5-1	TRBJ1-1
CASSAGQGVDEAFF	TRBD1	TRBV19	TRBJ1-1
CASSLGQGDGYTF	TRBD1	TRBV28	TRBJ1-2
CASSYRQGDYEKLFF	TRBD1	TRBV5-5	TRBJ1-4
CASSPDRGGEQYF	TRBD1	TRBV6-5	TRBJ2-7
CASSPREMRPWNTEAFF	-	TRBV18	TRBJ1-1
CASSLYGHNNYGYTF	-	TRBV7-3	TRBJ1-2
CASSSGASSYNSPLHF	-	TRBV19	TRBJ1-6
CASSWRFTVSYEQYF	-	TRBV5-1	TRBJ2-7
CASSAISSVMGQPQHF	-	TRBV6-1	TRBJ1-5
CSVGEVAGQPQHF	-	TRBV29-1	TRBJ1-5
CASSFRPWGDEQFF	-	TRBV28	TRBJ2-1
CASRPSPTGFGPQHF	TRBD1	TRBV6-5	TRBJ1-5
CASSFRDRGREQYF	TRBD1	TRBV28	TRBJ2-7
CASGLTTGGSYNEQFF	TRBD1	TRBV5-1	TRBJ2-1
CASSSPSSGDTQYF	-	TRBV6-5	TRBJ2-3
CASSIGKTAYEQYF	-	TRBV19	TRBJ2-7
CASSLGQLAGNEQFF	-	TRBV13	TRBJ2-1
CASTPRGGRGGNQPQHF	-	TRBV19	TRBJ1-5
CASSYRLGVPQHF	-	TRBV6-5	TRBJ1-5
CASSSGQGNYGYTF	TRBD1	TRBV7-3	TRBJ1-2
CASSQISLGWVKRRSYEQYF	-	TRBV4-2	TRBJ2-7
CATSDSASSEAFF	-	TRBV24-1	TRBJ1-1
CASSAPGLADNEQFF	TRBD2	TRBV13	TRBJ2-1
CASSRDRAYEQYF	TRBD1	TRBV18	TRBJ2-7
CASSIGDSSYEQYF	-	TRBV19	TRBJ2-7
CASKSRTVHFMNTEAFF	-	TRBV27	TRBJ1-1
CASSARVGTEAFF	-	TRBV7-9	TRBJ1-1